Described below is a single T cell receptor (beta chain) sequence and its context. Its antigen is unknown. One junction end does not reproduce the germline sequence, and a read error may be involved. CDR3 length: 13 residues. The V gene's germline CDR1 is SGHTA and CDR2 FQGNSA. This specimen comes from a study of prognosis after radiotherapy for stage I lung cancer. For the study at large: Patients with stage I non-small cell lung cancer joined the study from April 2018 through January 2019. Post-radiotherapy, distant metastases were observed in a handful of patients (median roughly seven months), whereas no significant progression was observed in roughly 15. Findings and caveats of the study: Some patients went on to develop distant metastases. Their Shannon entropy after stereotactic body radiation therapy was lower, and its change from baseline was also lower.

The study amplified the TCR beta CDR3 region from genomic DNA. This amplification was carried out by two rounds of multiplex PCR. The first PCR round targeted every TRBV and TRBJ gene with specific primers. TCRdb independently ran MiXCR on the multiplex PCR reads; one entry per CDR3 protein. The data show around 19,000 distinct CDR3 sequences, about 50% seen once. This receptor was obtained from a donor aged 50 or older with non-small cell lung cancer. The sample consisted of PBMCs, taken before or after stereotactic body radiation therapy (not recorded which). This rearrangement joins TRBV7-2 to TRBJ2-3; D ambiguous. DNA for the CDR3: TGTACCAGCAGGACGACATTTACAGATATGCAGTATTTT. Encoded protein: CTSRTTFTDMQYF.